These T cell receptor beta chains were read from a single sample in a study of T-cell reconstitution after alpha-beta-depleted transplantation in children. TCRdb itself ran the PCR reads through MiXCR, one entry per CDR3 protein. The sample holds about 110,000 distinct CDR3 sequences; about 6.4% are singletons and the top ten take approximately 25%. The source material was PBMCs, mostly from graft donor cells, sampled 360 days after TCRalphabeta/CD19-depleted stem cell transplant. The receptors shown here come from a male patient aged 2-15 years who had a stem cell transplant for acute lymphoblastic leukemia, so the T cells may come from the graft donor. Each CDR3 is given with its conserved first and last residue. A D gene is named only where the DNA matches it firmly. The listing skips clone size in some rows; elsewhere it reads once, few, many or a size class.

d_call,v_call,j_call,clone_size,cdr3_aa,cdr3_nt
TRBD1,TRBV10-3,TRBJ2-7,.,CAISIFRDRETYEQYF,TGTGCCATCAGTATCTTCCGGGACAGGGAAACCTACGAGCAGTACTTC
.,TRBV7-9,TRBJ1-2,many,CASGSHGYTF,TGTGCCAGCGGGTCACATGGCTACACCTTC
TRBD1,TRBV5-1,TRBJ1-2,many,CASSFTGGYGYTF,TGCGCCAGCAGCTTTACAGGGGGCTATGGCTACACCTTC
.,TRBV13,TRBJ2-7,few,CASSSNREFYEQYF,TGTGCCAGCAGCTCCAACAGGGAATTCTACGAGCAGTACTTC
TRBD2,TRBV7-8,TRBJ2-4,few,CASSFGTSGILAKNIQYF,TGTGCCAGCAGCTTTGGGACTAGTGGGATCCTAGCCAAAAACATTCAGTACTTC
.,TRBV6-1,TRBJ1-1,many,CASSEVGGTEAFF,TGTGCCAGCAGTGAAGTGGGGGGTACTGAAGCTTTCTTT
TRBD2,TRBV9,TRBJ2-2,many,CASSAGLAGGAGELFF,TGTGCCAGCAGCGCGGGACTAGCGGGAGGAGCCGGGGAGCTGTTTTTT
.,TRBV9,TRBJ2-3,few,CASSTPPGGTDTQYF,TGTGCCAGCAGCACCCCCCCGGGCGGCACAGATACGCAGTATTTT
.,TRBV19,TRBJ2-7,.,CASSPWSSSYEQYF,TGTGCCAGTAGCCCTTGGTCTAGTTCCTACGAGCAGTACTTC
.,TRBV25-1,TRBJ1-1,.,CASSNRGADVYAEAFF,TGTGCCAGCAGTAACCGGGGGGCGGACGTTTACGCTGAAGCTTTCTTT
.,TRBV20-1,TRBJ2-7,many,CSARVPGPKQYF,TGCAGTGCTAGAGTTCCCGGTCCAAAGCAGTACTTC
TRBD2,TRBV20-1,TRBJ2-1,many,CSATSGGGYNEQFF,TGCAGTGCGACGAGCGGGGGGGGCTACAATGAGCAGTTCTTC
.,TRBV7-2,TRBJ1-2,.,CASSSILLGGYTF,TGTGCCAGCAGCTCGATACTTTTAGGGGGCTACACCTTC
.,TRBV7-9,TRBJ2-1,few,CASREQGPHNEQFF,TGTGCCAGCAGAGAGCAGGGGCCCCACAATGAGCAGTTCTTC
.,TRBV11-2,TRBJ2-5,.,CASSLDLTGMGETQYF,TGTGCCAGCAGCTTAGATCTTACCGGGATGGGGGAGACCCAGTACTTC
.,TRBV11-2,TRBJ2-3,few,CASSLTQGRLDTQYF,TGTGCCAGCAGCTTAACGCAGGGCCGTCTAGATACGCAGTATTTT
.,TRBV20-1,TRBJ2-2,many,CSASLGSTGELFF,TGCAGTGCTAGCTTAGGGAGCACCGGGGAGCTGTTTTTT
.,TRBV15,TRBJ1-3,many,CATSSDTGSGNTIYF,TGTGCCACCAGCAGTGATACAGGGTCAGGAAACACCATATATTTT
TRBD2,TRBV7-2,TRBJ2-7,many,CASSLWASGLPYEQYF,TGTGCCAGCAGCTTATGGGCTAGCGGGCTTCCCTACGAGCAGTACTTC
.,TRBV29-1,TRBJ1-1,many,CSVGHLHTEAFF,TGCAGCGTTGGACACCTTCACACTGAAGCTTTCTTT
TRBD1,TRBV12-3/TRBV12-4,TRBJ1-1,many,CASSWASTGRSTEAFF,TGTGCCAGCAGTTGGGCCTCGACAGGGAGGTCCACTGAAGCTTTCTTT
TRBD2,TRBV7-8,TRBJ2-7,few,CASSFRDSGRDEQYF,TGTGCCAGCAGCTTCCGGGACTCGGGGAGGGACGAGCAGTACTTC
.,TRBV7-2,TRBJ2-2,few,CASSTGLNTGELFF,TGTGCCAGCAGCACGGGACTCAACACCGGGGAGCTGTTTTTT
.,TRBV12-3/TRBV12-4,TRBJ1-2,many,CASSLAWQYGYTF,TGTGCCAGCAGTTTAGCGTGGCAGTATGGCTACACCTTC
.,TRBV24-1,TRBJ2-1,many,CATSESGYNEQFF,TGTGCCACCAGTGAGTCAGGGTACAATGAGCAGTTCTTC
.,TRBV28,TRBJ1-2,.,CASSFPAGTTNYGYTF,TGTGCCAGCAGTTTCCCCGCCGGGACAACTAACTATGGCTACACCTTC
.,TRBV5-1,TRBJ1-1,.,CASSLKDLRLPEAFF,TGCGCCAGCAGCTTGAAGGACCTTAGGCTTCCGGAAGCTTTCTTT
.,TRBV4-2,TRBJ2-2,many,CASSQDGRTANTGELFF,TGTGCCAGCAGCCAAGACGGTAGGACGGCTAACACCGGGGAGCTGTTTTTT
.,TRBV28,TRBJ1-5,many,CASSFRVTYNQPQHF,TGTGCCAGCAGTTTCCGGGTTACGTACAATCAGCCCCAGCATTTT
.,TRBV9,TRBJ2-5,many,CASSPYDRLETQYF,TGTGCCAGCAGCCCGTACGACAGGCTAGAGACCCAGTACTTC
TRBD1,TRBV24-1,TRBJ1-2,many,CATSDDRDRGGGYTF,TGTGCCACCAGTGATGACCGGGACAGGGGAGGCGGCTACACCTTC
TRBD1,TRBV20-1,TRBJ2-7,many,CSARGTGTGGLYEQYF,TGCAGTGCTAGAGGAACCGGGACAGGGGGCTTATACGAGCAGTACTTC
.,TRBV28,TRBJ2-2,few,CASSRGGGTGELFF,TGTGCCAGCAGCAGGGGAGGAGGCACCGGGGAGCTGTTTTTT
TRBD2,TRBV6-5,TRBJ2-5,.,CASSTNDGLAGEETQYF,TGTGCCAGCAGTACTAACGACGGACTAGCGGGAGAAGAGACCCAGTACTTC
.,TRBV12-3/TRBV12-4,TRBJ1-5,many,CASSATLSGNQPQHF,TGTGCCAGCAGTGCGACACTTTCGGGCAATCAGCCCCAGCATTTT
.,TRBV4-2,TRBJ2-4,.,CASSRRSDRMYYKNIQYF,TGTGCCAGCAGCCGCCGTTCAGACAGAATGTATTACAAAAACATTCAGTACTTC
.,TRBV9,TRBJ2-2,many,CASTGTNTGELFF,TGTGCCAGCACAGGGACCAACACCGGGGAGCTGTTTTTT
TRBD2,TRBV28,TRBJ2-7,.,CASSLLGTSGSYEQYF,TGTGCCAGCAGTTTATTGGGGACTAGCGGGAGCTACGAGCAGTACTTC
TRBD2,TRBV9,TRBJ2-2,many,CASSRGDTGELFF,TGTGCCAGCAGCCGGGGGGACACCGGGGAGCTGTTTTTT
.,TRBV5-1,TRBJ2-7,few,CASRDISSYEQYF,TGCGCCAGCAGGGACATTAGCTCCTACGAGCAGTACTTC